This T cell receptor (beta chain) was identified during a study of beta chain features in type 1 diabetes. Regarding the study as a whole: TCRB CDR3s were moderately but significantly shorter in Type 1 diabetes patients in all four CD4+ subsets.

The sequenced template was cDNA made from the entire isolated RNA. Clones were sequenced by immunoSEQ multiplex PCR, and TCRdb holds only the in-frame ones, with some missing. The sample yields more than 550,000 clones, more than 13% seen once. A note on this clone: The antigen is undetermined.

The junction had 7 bases not matched to a gene; V was cut back by 6 bases and J by 1 base. Germline CDR1 reads KGHSH; CDR2 reads LQKENI. This CDR3 region has 16 residues. The sequenced material came from naive CD4+ T cells from blood. The genes are TRBV18 and TRBJ2-5; 11 nucleotides match TRBD1. This receptor was obtained from a man aged 18-30 years with type 1 diabetes. Written as DNA, the CDR3 is TGTGCCAGCTCTCTCGGGACAGGGGGAACCCAAGAGACCCAGTACTTC. Protein: CASSLGTGGTQETQYF.